The 27 T cell receptor beta chains in this list originate from one sample, sequenced in a study of beta chain features in type 1 diabetes. Expressed TCRB transcripts got sequenced, as all isolated RNA was reverse transcribed. TCRdb's table, derived via immunoSEQ multiplex PCR, lists solely in-frame clones and lacks some. The table shows 200,000 to 300,000 clones, with about 63% occurring only once. Material: naive CD4+ T cells from blood. These TCRs come from a man aged 30 to 39 in good health.

The chain joins TRBV7-8 to TRBJ2-3; unclear D gene. Germline-derived CDR1 and CDR2 are SGHVS and FQNEAQ. CDR3 length: 17 residues. The V and J ends lost 1 base and 5 bases respectively, with 19 bases between them. Here the CDR3 reads CASSLVHGFAKKDTQYF. Written as DNA, the CDR3 is TGTGCCAGCAGCTTAGTTCATGGATTTGCAAAGAAAGATACGCAGTATTTT.

V usage is TRBV7-9 and J usage is TRBJ1-2; no reliable D call. Germline V gene lookup returns CDR1 SEHNR and CDR2 FQNEAQ (reference sequence). Trimming stripped 0 bases from V and 7 bases from J, with 6 bases between. This CDR3 region has 12 residues. The CDR3 reads CASSLAGFGYTF. CDR3 sequence (DNA): TGTGCCAGCAGCTTAGCTGGGTTTGGCTACACCTTC.

The chain carries TRBV7-7 and TRBJ2-5; the match to TRBD2 covers 7 bases. Losses at the gene ends were 5 bases for V and 4 bases for J; bases not matched to a gene: 10. Germline loops: CDR1 SSHAT, CDR2 FNYEAQ (reference sequence). The CDR3 is made up of 15 amino acids. CDR3 protein: CASSRGLGGSETQYF. CDR3 bases: TGTGCCAGCAGCCGAGGACTGGGGGGGTCAGAGACCCAGTACTTC.

The V and J genes are TRBV19 and TRBJ2-3, with TRBD1 as a possible D gene (6 bases). This CDR3 region has 14 residues. Trimming removed 0 bases from V and 7 bases from J, with 11 bases in between. CDR1 is LNHDA and CDR2 is SQIVND in the germline V gene (reference sequence). This chain's CDR3 is CASSIDQGIYTQYF. The DNA for the CDR3 is TGTGCCAGTAGTATAGATCAGGGGATCTATACGCAGTATTTT.

This chain uses TRBV2 with TRBJ2-6; D gene ambiguous. The CDR3 is 14 residues long. Trimming removed 7 bases from V and 2 bases from J, with 9 bases in between. CDR1 and CDR2 from the germline V gene are SNHLY and FYNNEI. CDR3: CASIELPGANVLTF. The CDR3 coding sequence is TGTGCCAGCATCGAGTTACCTGGGGCCAACGTCCTGACTTTC.

The chain couples TRBV28 to TRBJ2-1; TRBD2 matches 9 bases. V lost 6 bases, J lost 1 base, and 7 bases stayed unmatched. Germline-derived CDR1 and CDR2 are MDHEN and SYDVKM. The CDR3 contains 16 residues. The CDR3 loop is CASRNSGSESYNEQFF. The DNA for the CDR3 is TGTGCCAGCAGAAATAGCGGGAGTGAATCCTACAATGAGCAGTTCTTC.

This chain joins TRBV5-4 and TRBJ1-1, with D perhaps TRBD1 (6 bases). The length of the CDR3 is 15 residues. V gave up 4 bases and J gave up 1 base, with 14 bases separating them. Germline V gene lookup returns CDR1 SGHNT and CDR2 YYREEE (reference sequence). CDR3 in amino acids: CASSTYRAPNTEAFF. The CDR3 nucleotides are TGTGCCAGCAGCACCTACAGGGCCCCGAACACTGAAGCTTTCTTT.

The rearrangement joins TRBV29-1 to TRBJ2-3; no firm D call. CDR1 SQVTM and CDR2 ANQGSEA come from the germline V gene. There are 15 residues in the CDR3. Trimming removed 0 bases from V and 4 bases from J, with 14 bases in between. CDR3 residues: CSVEDRSNRPDTQYF. The CDR3 DNA sequence: TGCAGCGTTGAAGATAGGAGCAATAGACCAGATACGCAGTATTTT.

Only a few counts were recorded for this clone. The chain couples TRBV29-1 to TRBJ2-7, with TRBD1 identical over 10 bases. V was pared by 8 bases and J by 5 bases, with 6 bases of the junction left unmatched. In germline, CDR1 is SQVTM, CDR2 ANQGSEA. The CDR3 consists of 12 residues. The CDR3 DNA is TGCAGCTTTCTAGGACAGGGGGACGAGCAGTACTTC. Translating gives CSFLGQGDEQYF.

J is TRBJ2-1 and V is TRBV7-9; the D gene is possibly TRBD1 (6 bases). V was cut by 7 bases and J by 7 bases, with 20 bases left in between. The CDR3 has 15 residues. CDR1 is SEHNR, CDR2 FQNEAQ, per germline (reference sequence). In nucleotides, the CDR3 is TGTGCCAGCACCCAAGGACAGTCACGAGGGAATGAGCAGTTCTTC. It encodes CASTQGQSRGNEQFF.

The gene calls are TRBV7-9 and TRBJ2-1; D is unclear. CDR1 SEHNR and CDR2 FQNEAQ come from the germline V gene (reference sequence). The CDR3 loop spans 15 amino acids. V was shortened by 0 bases and J by 6 bases, with 12 bases between the two germline ends. CDR3 coding DNA: TGTGCCAGCAGCTTAGCGCTCGTACAGATCAATGAGCAGTTCTTC. Translation: CASSLALVQINEQFF.

The rearrangement uses TRBV4-3 and TRBJ2-1; the match to TRBD2 covers 10 bases. The V segment lost 4 bases and the J segment 8 bases; nucleotides outside the gene matches: 11. The CDR3 sequence is 16 residues long. CDR1 LGHNA and CDR2 YSLEER come from the germline V gene. CDR3 coding DNA: TGCGCCAGCAGCCGGCGAGCGGGAGGGCCCTTGTATGAGCAGTTCTTC. Protein sequence: CASSRRAGGPLYEQFF.

This clone was seen only once. The J gene is TRBJ2-1, the V gene TRBV9; D call uncertain. Germline loops: CDR1 SGDLS, CDR2 YYNGEE. The V and J ends lost 5 bases and 4 bases respectively, with 4 bases between them. The CDR3 length is 11 residues. The CDR3, as DNA: TGTGCCAGCAGTGAATACAATGAGCAGTTCTTC. Its translation: CASSEYNEQFF.

The rearrangement uses TRBV30 and TRBJ1-3; D not certain. V was clipped by 2 bases and J by 3 bases, with 11 bases between them. The CDR3 runs 14 residues. Germline CDR1 is GTSNPN and CDR2 is SVGIG (reference sequence). The CDR3, as DNA: TGTGCCTGGAGTTCGGGATCATTTGGAAACACCATATATTTT. This gives the protein CAWSSGSFGNTIYF.

This clone was found a few times. Other DNA sequences in the sample encode the same CDR3. The chain joins TRBV20-1 to TRBJ2-5; TRBD1 is a possible D gene (5 bases). This CDR3 region has 11 residues. Germline V gene lookup returns CDR1 DFQATT and CDR2 SNEGSKA (reference sequence). V was shortened by 2 bases and J by 5 bases, with 6 bases between the two germline ends. CDR3 in amino acids: CSARRGETQYF. The CDR3 region has the DNA TGCAGTGCTAGAAGGGGCGAGACCCAGTACTTC.

A few counts support this clone. The rearrangement links TRBV30 to TRBJ2-3; no reliable D call. Germline-derived CDR1 and CDR2 are GTSNPN and SVGIG (reference sequence). The CDR3 covers 13 residues. With 5 bases removed from V and 0 bases from J, the gap between germline ends came to 9 bases. DNA of the CDR3: TGTGCCTGGGGGCCCGCGAGCACAGATACGCAGTATTTT. Its translation: CAWGPASTDTQYF. Full variable domain (missing parts from reference TRBV30 and TRBJ2-3): SQTIHQWPATLVQPVGSPLSLECTVEGTSNPNLYWYRQAAGRGLQLLFYSVGIGQISSEVPQNLSASRPQDRQFILSSKKLLLSDSGFYLCAWGPASTDTQYFGPGTRLTVL.

The gene calls are TRBV4-3 and TRBJ2-7, with TRBD2 matching 8 bases. V trimming: 1 base; J trimming: 2 bases; junction bases outside the gene matches: 4. Germline V lookup: CDR1 LGHNA, CDR2 YSLEER. This CDR3 contains 15 residues. The CDR3 is CASSQVLAGTYEQYF. In DNA, the CDR3 is TGCGCCAGCAGCCAAGTATTAGCGGGAACCTACGAGCAGTACTTC.

This chain uses TRBV30 with TRBJ1-2, with TRBD1 matching 7 bases. In germline, CDR1 is GTSNPN, CDR2 SVGIG (reference sequence). The length of the CDR3 is 13 residues. Trimming removed 3 bases from V and 8 bases from J; junction bases left unmatched: 9. The CDR3 reads CAWRQGRTGGYTF. Written as DNA, the CDR3 is TGTGCCTGGAGACAAGGGAGGACAGGAGGCTACACCTTC.

The chain has TRBV30 and TRBJ1-5, with D tentatively TRBD1 (5 bases). There are 16 residues in the CDR3. Germline loops: CDR1 GTSNPN, CDR2 SVGIG (reference sequence). V lost 0 bases to trimming and J lost 0 bases, with 12 bases between them. The chain's CDR3 is CAWSVQVADSNQPQHF. The CDR3 nucleotides are TGTGCCTGGAGTGTACAGGTGGCCGATAGCAATCAGCCCCAGCATTTT.

This clone was observed a handful of times. The J gene is TRBJ2-4, the V gene TRBV13; TRBD2 matches 7 bases. V was pared by 5 bases and J by 2 bases, with 6 bases of the junction left unmatched. Germline assignment: CDR1 PRHDT and CDR2 FYEKMQ (reference sequence). The CDR3 loop spans 15 amino acids. CDR3 sequence: CASSGGSGTKNIQYF. The CDR3 DNA follows: TGTGCCAGCAGCGGCGGGAGCGGGACCAAAAACATTCAGTACTTC.

V is TRBV30 and J is TRBJ1-4; TRBD1 matches at 9 bases. J gave up 16 bases and V 1 base, and 10 bases lay outside the gene matches. The CDR3 runs to 13 residues. In germline, CDR1 is GTSNPN, CDR2 SVGIG (reference sequence). The CDR3 DNA sequence: TGTGCCTGGAGTGACTCCTCCGGACAGGGGAGGTTTTTT. It yields the protein CAWSDSSGQGRFF.

The V gene is TRBV7-8, the J gene TRBJ2-1; D ambiguous. Trimming shortened V by 5 bases and J by 5 bases, and 7 bases separated the two germline ends. CDR3 length equals 12 residues. Germline V gives CDR1 SGHVS, CDR2 FQNEAQ. CDR3 sequence reads: CASSIRDNEQFF. For the CDR3, the DNA is TGTGCCAGCAGCATAAGGGACAATGAGCAGTTCTTC.

The V call is TRBV11-2, the J call TRBJ2-1; 7 nucleotides line up with TRBD2. Germline CDR1 SGHAT, CDR2 FQNNGV. The CDR3 length is 14 residues. V was clipped by 6 bases and J by 3 bases; unmatched bases: 5. CDR3 nucleotide sequence: TGTGCCAGCAGACGACTAGCCCACTACAATGAGCAGTTCTTC. It encodes CASRRLAHYNEQFF. The variable domain in full, completed from reference TRBV11-2 and TRBJ2-1, reads EAGVAQSPRYKIIEKRQSVAFWCNPISGHATLYWYQQILGQGPKLLIQFQNNGVVDDSQLPKDRFSAERLKGVDSTLKIQPAKLEDSAVYLCASRRLAHYNEQFFGPGTRLTVL.

This clone was counted a few times. V usage is TRBV29-1 and J usage is TRBJ2-3; D possibly uses TRBD1 or TRBD2 (6 bases each). The CDR3 spans 14 residues. Germline V CDR1 and CDR2: SQVTM, ANQGSEA. V dropped 0 bases and J dropped 2 bases, with 9 bases sitting between them. CDR3: CSVEDWGATDTQYF. In nucleotides, the CDR3 is TGCAGCGTTGAAGATTGGGGGGCCACAGATACGCAGTATTTT.

This clone was observed a single time. The CDR3 DNA is TGTGCCAGCAGCGTAGGCCTGACTAGCGAGATGGAGACCCAGTACTTC. This gives the protein CASSVGLTSEMETQYF. The rearrangement links TRBV9 to TRBJ2-5; 8 positions agree with TRBD2. Germline CDR1 reads SGDLS; CDR2 reads YYNGEE. Trimming at V came to 0 bases and at J to 5 bases, leaving 9 bases not matched to a gene. The CDR3 is 16 residues long.

The chain carries TRBV7-9 and TRBJ2-3; a weak D match, TRBD2 (6 bases). V was trimmed by 1 base and J by 0 bases, leaving 8 bases between them. CDR3 length equals 15 residues. Germline loops: CDR1 SEHNR, CDR2 FQNEAQ (reference sequence). DNA of the CDR3: TGTGCCAGCAGCTTAGAGAGCGGGAGCACAGATACGCAGTATTTT. This sequence encodes CASSLESGSTDTQYF.

The V call is TRBV7-2, the J call TRBJ2-7; possibly TRBD1 for D (6 bases). The CDR3 consists of 15 residues. V lost 1 base to trimming and J lost 7 bases, with 17 bases between them. Germline lookup yields CDR1 SGHTA and CDR2 FQGNSA. The CDR3 region has the DNA TGTGCCAGCAGCTTAGGTGGGACACCTATGGGGGAGCAGTACTTC. Translated: CASSLGGTPMGEQYF. Looking up the rest from reference TRBV7-2 and TRBJ2-7 gives the full variable domain: GAGVSQSPSNKVTEKGKDVELRCDPISGHTALYWYRQSLGQGLEFLIYFQGNSAPDKSGLPSDRFSAERTGGSVSTLTIQRTQQEDSAVYLCASSLGGTPMGEQYFGPGTRLTVT.